These T cell receptor beta chains were read from a single sample in a study of blood T cells in healthy people across ages. TCRdb re-analysed the 5' RACE reads in MiXCR, keeping a single row per CDR3 protein. The sample includes around 820,000 distinct CDR3 sequences, more than 20% of them seen just once. These sequences were also reported in another study, on T cells of mothers and their children.

Sequenced sample: blood. The receptors here all came from a boy younger than 18 in good health. The CDR3 runs from the conserved cysteine through the conserved F or W. A D gene is named only where the DNA matches it firmly. The size field is filled for only some rows; it gives once, few, many or a size class.

>17|.|TRBJ1-5|TRBV21-1|.
CASSHRNRGGCNQPQHF
TGTGCCAGCAGCCACAGAAACAGGGGGGGCTGCAATCAGCCCCAGCATTTT
>15|.|TRBJ1-2|TRBV7-9|.
CASSPGRRFNYGYTF
TGTGCCAGCAGCCCGGGACGGCGTTTCAACTATGGCTACACCTTC
>13|.|TRBJ2-5|TRBV7-2|.
CASSRRTEETQYF
TGTGCCAGCAGCCGGAGGACCGAAGAGACCCAGTACTTC
>13|.|TRBJ1-6|TRBV12-3/TRBV12-4|.
CASSLDGNSPPHF
TGTGCCAGCAGCCTGGACGGAAATTCACCCCCCCACTTT
>15|TRBD2|TRBJ2-7|TRBV27|few
CASSLSTSGVGEQYF
TGTGCCAGCAGTTTATCGACCAGCGGGGTGGGCGAGCAGTACTTC
>13|.|TRBJ1-2|TRBV20-1|.
CSASTGRSYGYTF
TGCAGTGCTAGTACCGGGAGGAGCTATGGCTACACCTTC
>13|.|TRBJ1-3|TRBV28|.
CASKGGSGNTIYF
TGTGCCAGCAAGGGGGGCTCTGGAAACACCATATATTTT
>15|TRBD2|TRBJ2-1|TRBV20-1|.
CSASDRAGGSDEQFF
TGCAGTGCTAGTGATCGAGCGGGGGGGAGTGATGAGCAGTTCTTC
>16|.|TRBJ1-1|TRBV12-3/TRBV12-4|few
CASSLIGFPMNTEAFF
TGTGCCAGCAGTTTAATCGGGTTCCCGATGAACACTGAAGCTTTCTTT
>16|TRBD1|TRBJ2-5|TRBV7-8|.
CASSLGTGMLGETQYF
TGTGCCAGCAGCTTAGGGACAGGGATGTTGGGAGAGACCCAGTACTTC
>16|TRBD1|TRBJ2-7|TRBV5-1|few
CASSLVQGVNTYEQYF
TGCGCCAGCAGCTTGGTGCAGGGGGTGAATACCTACGAGCAGTACTTC
>16|TRBD1|TRBJ2-2|TRBV28|few
CASRGTGTGGTGELFF
TGTGCCAGCAGGGGAACCGGGACAGGGGGGACCGGGGAGCTGTTTTTT
>17|.|TRBJ2-5|TRBV7-8|.
CASSLFRGSPVLETQYF
TGTGCCAGCAGCTTATTTCGTGGGAGCCCGGTTTTGGAGACCCAGTACTTC
>22|TRBD2|TRBJ2-7|TRBV28|.
CASSLSSVAASGRAYRSYEQYF
TGTGCCAGCAGTTTATCATCCGTCGCGGCTAGCGGGAGGGCGTATAGGTCCTACGAGCAGTACTTC
>12|.|TRBJ2-1|TRBV20-1|few
CSAGGPGGGGFF
TGCAGTGCTGGCGGCCCTGGGGGAGGCGGCTTCTTC
>15|.|TRBJ1-4|TRBV30|.
CAWSVQGWEGEKLFF
TGTGCCTGGAGTGTACAAGGGTGGGAAGGCGAAAAACTGTTTTTT
>14|TRBD1|TRBJ1-6|TRBV6-5|.
CASSYGQGRRPLHF
TGTGCCAGCAGTTACGGACAGGGGCGGAGACCCCTCCACTTT
>14|.|TRBJ1-4|TRBV28|.
CASSLMTTNEKLFF
TGTGCCAGCAGTTTGATGACAACTAATGAAAAACTGTTTTTT
>15|.|TRBJ2-3|TRBV5-1|.
CASSLVEGGTDTQYF
TGCGCCAGCAGCTTGGTAGAAGGGGGCACAGATACGCAGTATTTT
>15|TRBD2|TRBJ2-1|TRBV12-3/TRBV12-4|few
CASSLDGRARNEQFF
TGTGCCAGCAGTTTAGACGGGAGGGCCAGGAATGAGCAGTTCTTC
>16|.|TRBJ1-3|TRBV7-2|few
CASSPYRRVVGNTIYF
TGTGCCAGCAGCCCTTATCGGCGGGTAGTTGGAAACACCATATATTTT
>14|.|TRBJ2-2|TRBV14|.
CASSTSPTTGELFF
TGTGCCAGCAGTACTAGCCCAACCACCGGGGAGCTGTTTTTT
>15|TRBD2|TRBJ2-1|TRBV4-3|.
CASSQDRAGVYEQFF
TGCGCCAGCAGCCAAGATAGGGCGGGAGTATATGAGCAGTTCTTC
>15|.|TRBJ1-3|TRBV4-1|many
CASSQVPTSGNTIYF
TGCGCCAGCAGCCAAGTACCCACCTCTGGAAACACCATATATTTT